This entry features one T cell receptor beta chain sequence. The sample belongs to a study of human T cells and chemical hapten exposure. Turning to the study itself: The sensitizer, 2% DPC, was used on around 2 cm by around 2 cm of upper inner arm skin.

MiXCR was run by TCRdb on the RACE reads, yielding one entry per CDR3 protein. The table shows around 200,000 distinct CDR3 sequences, with approximately 31% occurring only once. Noted time point: pre-sensitization, week 0. The treatment: therapeutic diphenylcyclopropenone sensitization with weekly scalp DPC. Non-pregnant alopecia patients aged 18 to 70, suitable for DPC therapy. Blood, whole and unfractionated, served as the source for total RNA extraction. CDR3 size: 15 residues. From germline, CDR1 is SGHRS and CDR2 YFSETQ. V lost 4 bases, J lost 3 bases, and 4 bases stayed unmatched. This clonotype was sampled from a woman aged 25-40 years with alopecia areata. Some clones in this sample may be carry-over from other donors' samples. This sample comprised whole blood, obtained in connection with sensitization to the hapten diphenylcyclopropenone (DPC). The chain employs TRBV5-1 and TRBJ2-2, with 9 bases matching TRBD1. The CDR3 nucleotides read TGCGCCAGCAGCGAGACAGGGGGTTACACCGGGGAGCTGTTTTTT. Protein sequence: CASSETGGYTGELFF.